This T cell receptor (beta chain) was identified in a study of T cells in Graves' hyperthyroidism and ophthalmopathy. The V gene lost 0 bases and the J gene lost 2 bases, with 12 bases spanning the gap. The CDR3 spans 15 residues. In germline, CDR1 is SGHRS, CDR2 YFSETQ. Worth noting for this clonotype: Its matching antigen is unknown.

Study results and caveats: The model predicted ophthalmopathy a median about 6.6 months before onset.

What was amplified from RNA transcripts were TCR beta CDR3 regions. In the first-round RT-PCR of the TCR CDR3, the HTBI primer set was used. Via MiXCR, TCRdb re-called the multiplex PCR reads, giving one row per CDR3 protein. The sample shows 500,000 to 600,000 distinct CDR3 sequences, 46% of them seen only once. The V and J genes are TRBV5-1 and TRBJ2-7; the D gene is possibly TRBD1 (5 bases). This receptor was taken from an adult woman with Graves' disease, either hyperthyroidism or ophthalmopathy (not recorded which). Sequencing was done on a sample of peripheral blood or thyroid tissue (not recorded which). The CDR3 DNA sequence: TGCGCCAGCAGCTTGGCCAGTCAGGGCCCCTACGAGCAGTACTTC. This translates into CASSLASQGPYEQYF.